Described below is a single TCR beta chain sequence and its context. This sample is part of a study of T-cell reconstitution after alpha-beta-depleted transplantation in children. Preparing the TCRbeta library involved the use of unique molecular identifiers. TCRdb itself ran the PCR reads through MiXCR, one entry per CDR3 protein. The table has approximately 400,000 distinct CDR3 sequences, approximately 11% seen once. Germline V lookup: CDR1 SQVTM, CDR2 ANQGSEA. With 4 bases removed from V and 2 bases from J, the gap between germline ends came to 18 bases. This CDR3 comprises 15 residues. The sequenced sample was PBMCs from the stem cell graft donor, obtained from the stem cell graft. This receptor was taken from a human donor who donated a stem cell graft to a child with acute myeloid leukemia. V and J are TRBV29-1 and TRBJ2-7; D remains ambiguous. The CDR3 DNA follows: TGCAGCGTTGGAGACCGAGCAGCAAGTGCCTACGAGCAGTACTTC. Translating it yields CSVGDRAASAYEQYF.